This T cell receptor beta chain appears in the sequencing data of a study of cytomegalovirus exposure and HLA in healthy donors. Whole-study results and caveats: In a later analysis, around 18,000 TCR beta sequences were associated with HLA alleles at 0.05 false discovery rate. The authors later linked a missense DCLRE1C variant to TCR beta V- and J-gene trimming. The study designated roughly 160 TCR beta chains cytomegalovirus-associated. Published work reported that the classifier diagnosed cytomegalovirus status with high specificity and sensitivity.

The PCR made use of 60 Vbeta and 13 Jbeta primers. Some clones are missing from TCRdb's copy, which holds only in-frame ones; the method was immunoSEQ multiplex PCR. This table lists about 150,000 clones. In regard to this clone: Its antigen is unidentified.

Material for sequencing was PBMCs. This receptor was obtained from a woman aged 45-65 years in good health and CMV-seronegative.

CDR3 DNA sequence: TGTGCCAGCAGCCAACAGGGCAGGAATTCACCCCTCCACTTT. Translated, it gives CASSQQGRNSPLHF. V gene TRBV7-9 combines with J gene TRBJ1-6, with a tentative D call TRBD1 (6 bases). V lost 5 bases to trimming and J lost 7 bases, with 12 bases between them. CDR3 size: 14 residues. The germline V gene encodes CDR1 SEHNR and CDR2 FQNEAQ (reference sequence).